The clone carrying this TCR beta chain was detected ten times or more. The antigen remains undetermined. These data belong to a study of identical twins. Each CDR3 protein gets one entry after TCRdb re-called the 5' RACE reads with MiXCR. This repertoire shows fewer than 250,000 distinct CDR3 sequences, approximately 9% found once; its top ten account for 5.1%. Findings and caveats of the study: Monozygotic twin pairs showed more out-of-frame TCR alpha sharing than models estimated. Beta clonotypes that were abundant in cord blood contained fewer insertions, a pattern absent from memory repertoires.

This clonotype was sampled from a woman aged 18-30 years in good health. The sequenced sample consisted of memory (CD45RO+) T cells sorted from blood.

The CDR3 DNA follows: TGCAGTGCTGGGGGACTAGCGGACTACAATGAGCAGTTCTTC. Its translation is CSAGGLADYNEQFF. The chain uses TRBV20-1 and TRBJ2-1, with 11 nucleotides matching TRBD2. Germline CDR1 reads DFQATT; CDR2 reads SNEGSKA (reference sequence). This CDR3 contains 14 residues. The J segment lost 3 bases and the V segment lost 5 bases, leaving 3 bases of the junction unmatched.